These 17 T cell receptor beta chains were all obtained from the same sample, sequenced in a study of control samples from healthy donors and cancer patients. Repertoires were generated with immunoSEQ multiplex PCR, while TCRdb's copy carries only in-frame clones and drops some. The repertoire consists of approximately 170,000 clones, with 93% occurring once and the leading ten covering over 4%. The sequencing input was blood. Every receptor here comes from a woman aged 60-70 years in good health.

This chain links TRBV3-1 (or the pseudogene TRBV3-2) with TRBJ1-4; D perhaps matches TRBD1 (6 bases). This CDR3 is built from 15 residues. Germline CDR1 and CDR2: LGHDT and YNNKEL (reference sequence). Trimming took off 0 bases at V and 6 bases at J, with 11 bases between the two ends. The CDR3 protein is CASSQDRGAYEKLFF. CDR3 nucleotides: TGTGCCAGCAGCCAAGATAGGGGGGCTTATGAAAAACTGTTTTTT.

The V call is TRBV4-1, the J call TRBJ1-4; 7 nucleotides match TRBD1. Germline V CDR1 and CDR2: MGHRA, YSYEKL. Unmatched junction bases numbered 9, after V lost 1 base and J lost 7 bases. CDR3 length: 16 residues. In DNA form, the CDR3 reads TGCGCCAGCAGCCAAGCCGAGGGGACAGATGGTGAAAAACTGTTTTTT. Its translation: CASSQAEGTDGEKLFF.

In DNA, the CDR3 is TGCGCCAGCAGCTTGACAGGGGACTCCGGGGAGCTGTTTTTT. It specifies CASSLTGDSGELFF. The chain employs TRBV5-1 and TRBJ2-2, with D tentatively TRBD1 (7 bases). V was cut by 1 base and J by 6 bases, with 10 bases left in between. Germline CDR1 is SGHRS and CDR2 is YFSETQ. This CDR3 is built from 14 residues.

J is TRBJ1-4 and V is TRBV21-1. TRBV21-1 counts as a pseudogene. There are 16 residues in the CDR3. Here the CDR3 reads CASSNSCSRVYEKLFF. CDR3 coding DNA: TGTGCCAGCAGCAATTCCTGCAGTCGAGTTTATGAAAAACTGTTTTTT.

The genes are TRBV5-1 and TRBJ2-2; D gene uncertain. Germline CDR1 SGHRS, CDR2 YFSETQ. The CDR3 sequence is 16 residues long. V lost 0 bases, J lost 1 base, and 10 bases lay in between. This chain's CDR3 is CASSLALPENTGELFF. For the CDR3, the DNA is TGCGCCAGCAGCTTGGCCCTGCCAGAGAACACCGGGGAGCTGTTTTTT.

The sample holds a few counts of this clone. V usage is TRBV28 and J usage is TRBJ2-7, with 9 nucleotides matching TRBD1. The CDR3 totals 15 residues. Germline CDR1 and CDR2: MDHEN and SYDVKM. Germline trimming cut 5 bases from V and 4 bases from J; bases unmatched to any gene: 9. CDR3 nucleotides: TGTGCCAGCAGTCTCACCGGGACAGGGATTTACGAGCAGTACTTC. Encoded protein: CASSLTGTGIYEQYF.

As for this clone: The same CDR3 arises from other DNA sequences in this sample as well. The chain links TRBV10-2 to TRBJ1-6; a possible D gene is TRBD1 (6 bases). There are 15 residues in the CDR3. V was pared by 3 bases and J by 0 bases, with 6 bases between. Germline V lookup: CDR1 WSHSY, CDR2 SAAADI. This CDR3 reads CASSDRGSYNSPLHF. The CDR3 coding sequence is TGCGCCAGCAGTGACAGGGGCTCCTATAATTCACCCCTCCACTTT.

The chain carries TRBV4-3 and TRBJ1-2; D remains unclear. Germline assignment: CDR1 LGHNA and CDR2 YSLEER. V lost 2 bases and J 1 base, leaving 5 bases between the germline ends. The CDR3 contains 13 residues. CDR3 sequence: CASSQQINYGYTF. In DNA, the CDR3 is TGCGCCAGCAGCCAACAGATTAACTATGGCTACACCTTC.

The chain couples TRBV10-3 to TRBJ1-5; no clear D gene. CDR3 size: 16 residues. The V gene's germline CDR1 is ENHRY and CDR2 SYGVKD. Between the trimmed V and J ends, which lost 0 bases and 2 bases, there was a span of 11 bases. The CDR3 bases are TGTGCCATCAGTGAGTCTTTAGCCCAGGGCAATCAGCCCCAGCATTTT. It specifies CAISESLAQGNQPQHF.

This clone has a single count. The gene calls are TRBV6-6 and TRBJ1-2, with 9 bases matching TRBD1. Germline loops: CDR1 MNHNY, CDR2 SVGAGI (reference sequence). The CDR3 consists of 15 residues. V trimming: 6 bases; J trimming: 4 bases; junction bases outside the gene matches: 9. The CDR3 coding sequence is TGTGCCAGCAGGGGAACCGGGACAGGGCTCTATGGCTACACCTTC. Protein: CASRGTGTGLYGYTF.

The rearrangement joins TRBV9 to TRBJ2-3, with 14 bases that match TRBD2. The V and J ends lost 6 bases and 7 bases, in that order; junction bases with no gene match: 7. The CDR3 runs 15 residues. CDR1 is SGDLS, CDR2 YYNGEE, per germline. CDR3 amino acids: CASNLGLAGVYTQYF. CDR3 nucleotide sequence: TGTGCCAGCAACCTGGGACTAGCGGGGGTTTATACGCAGTATTTT.

This clone has a handful of counts. The chain employs TRBV18 and TRBJ2-7, with TRBD1 matching over 10 bases. CDR1 KGHSH and CDR2 LQKENI come from the germline V gene. V lost 3 bases to trimming and J lost 4 bases; unmatched junction nucleotides: 3. The CDR3 is 14 residues long. Here the CDR3 DNA reads TGTGCCAGCTCACCGACAGGGGGCTCATACGAGCAGTACTTC. As protein: CASSPTGGSYEQYF.

V and J are TRBV7-9 and TRBJ1-1; D perhaps matches TRBD1 (5 bases). The CDR3 loop spans 14 amino acids. The germline V and J ends were trimmed by 6 bases and 1 base, with 12 bases remaining between them. Per the germline V gene, CDR1 is SEHNR and CDR2 is FQNEAQ (reference sequence). CDR3 sequence (DNA): TGTGCCAGCAGATCCGGGACCGAGAACACTGAAGCTTTCTTT. Its protein is CASRSGTENTEAFF.

This chain connects TRBV18 to TRBJ2-1, with D possibly being TRBD1 (6 bases). Trimming took 3 bases from V and 1 from J, leaving 10 bases between them. The length of the CDR3 is 15 residues. The germline gives CDR1 KGHSH, CDR2 LQKENI. CDR3 amino acids: CASSPIGGSYNEQFF. CDR3 coding DNA: TGTGCCAGCTCACCTATAGGGGGTTCCTACAATGAGCAGTTCTTC.

The chain employs TRBV4-2 and TRBJ1-6, with 8 nucleotides matching TRBD1. The germline CDR1 and CDR2 sequences are LGHNA and YNFKEQ. The V gene end was trimmed by 0 bases and the J gene end by 5 bases; junction bases not matched to a gene: 6. The CDR3 is made up of 17 amino acids. This CDR3 is CASSQDRDRYNNSPLHF. The CDR3 coding sequence is TGTGCCAGCAGCCAAGATCGGGACAGGTACAATAATTCACCCCTCCACTTT.

The V gene is TRBV19, the J gene TRBJ1-5; D gene unclear. The CDR3 contains 14 residues. V was trimmed by 3 bases and J by 2 bases, leaving 8 bases between them. Per germline, CDR1 LNHDA and CDR2 SQIVND (reference sequence). This CDR3 is CASSIFQGNQPQHF. CDR3 DNA: TGTGCCAGTAGTATTTTCCAGGGCAATCAGCCCCAGCATTTT.

The rearrangement joins TRBV11-3 to TRBJ2-1, with 10 bases fitting TRBD1. The V segment lost 4 bases and the J segment 4 bases; nucleotides outside the gene matches: 4. The CDR3 is 15 amino acids. The V gene's germline CDR1 is SGHNT and CDR2 YENEEA. The CDR3 bases are TGTGCCAGCAGCTCAGACAGGGGGCCTTACAATGAGCAGTTCTTC. Protein product: CASSSDRGPYNEQFF.